This record covers a single T cell receptor (beta chain). Its target is unknown. This sample is drawn from a study of T cells in Graves' hyperthyroidism and ophthalmopathy. Study details: Blood from the periphery was taken at initial diagnosis, before any treatment. Overall study findings and caveats: Ophthalmopathy prediction by the model preceded onset by a median about 6 months.

Amplified TCR beta CDR3 regions came from RNA transcripts. An initial round of RT-PCR targeting the TCR CDR3 relied on the HTBI primer set. TCRdb independently ran MiXCR on the multiplex PCR reads; one entry per CDR3 protein. This sample has roughly 560,000 distinct CDR3 sequences, with over 12% found just once. Trimming left V 5 bases short and J 1 base short, with 14 bases between. The germline V gene encodes CDR1 PRHDT and CDR2 FYEKMQ (reference sequence). The CDR3 has 16 residues. V gene TRBV13 combines with J gene TRBJ2-2; the D is unclear. The source material was blood. The origin of this receptor is a woman aged 35 to 49 with Graves' ophthalmopathy. CDR3 sequence: CASSHEEKGNTGELFF. CDR3 sequence (DNA): TGTGCCAGCAGCCACGAGGAGAAGGGGAACACCGGGGAGCTGTTTTTT.